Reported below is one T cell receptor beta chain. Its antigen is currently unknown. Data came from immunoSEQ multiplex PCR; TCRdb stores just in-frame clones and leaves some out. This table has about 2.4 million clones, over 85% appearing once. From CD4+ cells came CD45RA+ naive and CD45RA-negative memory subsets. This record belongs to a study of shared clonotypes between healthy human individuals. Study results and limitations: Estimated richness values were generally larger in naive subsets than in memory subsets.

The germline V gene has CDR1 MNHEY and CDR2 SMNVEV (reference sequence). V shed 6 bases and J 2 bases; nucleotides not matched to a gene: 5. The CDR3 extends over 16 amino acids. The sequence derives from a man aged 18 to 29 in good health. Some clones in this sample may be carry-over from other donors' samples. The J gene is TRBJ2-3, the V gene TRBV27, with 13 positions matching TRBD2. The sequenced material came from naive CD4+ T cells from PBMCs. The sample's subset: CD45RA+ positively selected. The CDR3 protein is CASSLGLAGITDTQYF. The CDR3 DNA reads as TGTGCCAGCAGCCTGGGACTAGCGGGGATCACAGATACGCAGTATTTT.